This T cell receptor beta chain was observed in a study of T cell responses to AZD1222 COVID-19 vaccine. Across the whole study: Researchers grouped second doses given at about 4 or about 12 weeks into one pool. Findings and caveats of the study: Clonal diversity was possibly underestimated, and white British individuals and females predominated among donors. Sampling captured repertoires only after the peak T cell response.

About this clone itself: The antigen is not known.

Some clones are missing from TCRdb's copy, which holds only in-frame ones; the method was immunoSEQ multiplex PCR. The table has about 110,000 clones, 85% to 90% seen once. The material sequenced was peripheral blood, taken on day 0 of AZD1222 vaccination. The receptor was derived from an adult in good health.

The CDR3 sequence is CASSLVSAVIGNTIYF. CDR3 nucleotides: TGTGCCAGCAGCTTGGTGTCCGCTGTAATCGGAAACACCATATATTTT. This chain uses TRBV11-2 with TRBJ1-3; D gene ambiguous. The CDR3 covers 16 residues. The V gene's germline CDR1 is SGHAT and CDR2 FQNNGV. The V end was cut by 3 bases, the J end by 4 bases, with 16 bases between.